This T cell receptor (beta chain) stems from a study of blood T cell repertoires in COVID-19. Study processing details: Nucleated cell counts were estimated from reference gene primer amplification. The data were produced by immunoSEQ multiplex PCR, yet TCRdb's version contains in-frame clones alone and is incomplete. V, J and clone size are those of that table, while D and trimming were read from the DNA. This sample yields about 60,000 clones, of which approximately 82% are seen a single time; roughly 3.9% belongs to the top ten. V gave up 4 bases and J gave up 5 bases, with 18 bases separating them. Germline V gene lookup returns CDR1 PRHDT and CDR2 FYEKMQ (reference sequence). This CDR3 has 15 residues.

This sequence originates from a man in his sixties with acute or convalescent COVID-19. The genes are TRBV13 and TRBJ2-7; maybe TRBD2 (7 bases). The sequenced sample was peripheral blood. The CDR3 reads CASSSSRGAIHEQYF. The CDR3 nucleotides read TGTGCCAGCAGCTCCTCTCGGGGGGCCATCCACGAGCAGTACTTC. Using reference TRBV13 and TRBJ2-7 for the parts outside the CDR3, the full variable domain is AAGVIQSPRHLIKEKRETATLKCYPIPRHDTVYWYQQGPGQDPQFLISFYEKMQSDKGSIPDRFSAQQFSDYHSELNMSSLELGDSALYFCASSSSRGAIHEQYFGPGTRLTVT.